The text below deals with one TCR beta chain. This sample stems from a study of blood T cell repertoires in COVID-19. In the study overall: COVID-19 samples from acute and convalescent phases originated in the United States, Italy and Spain.

Per the original methods: Estimates of nucleated cell counts were drawn from the amplification of reference gene primers. The table came from immunoSEQ multiplex PCR; TCRdb's copy has only in-frame clones and leaves some out. V, J and clone size are those of that table, while D and trimming were read from the DNA. The sample lists more than 70,000 clones, approximately 86% occurring once. Germline V gene lookup returns CDR1 LNHNV and CDR2 YYDKDF (reference sequence). Between the trimmed V and J ends, which lost 1 base and 0 bases, there was a span of 4 bases. The CDR3 covers 14 residues. Sequencing was done on a sample of peripheral blood. The rearrangement joins TRBV15 to TRBJ2-1; D is undetermined. This TCR came from a woman at least 80 years old with acute or convalescent COVID-19. In DNA form, the CDR3 reads TGTGCCACCAGCAGAGCCCTCTCCTACAATGAGCAGTTCTTC. It codes for CATSRALSYNEQFF.